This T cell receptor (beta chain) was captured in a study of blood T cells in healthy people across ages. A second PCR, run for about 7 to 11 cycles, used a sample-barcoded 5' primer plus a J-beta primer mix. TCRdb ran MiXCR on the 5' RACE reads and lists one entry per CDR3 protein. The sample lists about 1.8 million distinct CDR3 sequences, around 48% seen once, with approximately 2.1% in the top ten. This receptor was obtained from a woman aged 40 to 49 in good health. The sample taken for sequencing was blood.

As DNA, the CDR3 is TGCGCCAGCAGCCAAGGGACAGAGTCGAGGGAAGAGACCCAGTACTTC. Protein product: CASSQGTESREETQYF. V is TRBV4-3 and J is TRBJ2-7, with D perhaps matching TRBD1 (6 bases). The DNA end favors TRBJ2-5, so the J call may be wrong. The CDR3 runs 16 residues. CDR1 is LGHNA and CDR2 is YSLEER in the germline V gene.